These T cell receptor beta chains were read from a single sample in a study of T cells in Graves' hyperthyroidism and ophthalmopathy. MiXCR, applied by TCRdb to the multiplex PCR reads, yields one record per CDR3 protein. Seen here are 400,000 or so distinct CDR3 sequences, approximately 15% observed once, and the top ten hold less than 20%. Sequencing used blood. Receptors were obtained from a woman younger than 45 with Graves' ophthalmopathy. Both conserved end residues are part of each CDR3. D genes are given only for firm matches. Some rows have no size entry. The others give once, few or many, or a class for an expanded clone.

>-|TRBV9|TRBJ1-5|few
CASSFSGTPDQPQHF
TGTGCCAGCAGCTTTTCCGGGACACCTGATCAGCCCCAGCATTTT
>TRBD1|TRBV20-1|TRBJ1-5|-
CSASQGAHLSNQPQHF
TGCAGTGCTTCACAGGGGGCGCATCTTAGCAATCAGCCCCAGCATTTT
>-|TRBV28|TRBJ1-5|many
CASSLTQDNQPQHF
TGTGCCAGCAGTTTGACCCAGGACAATCAGCCCCAGCATTTT
>TRBD1|TRBV5-1|TRBJ2-5|few
CASSYSGGGLGETQYF
TGCGCCAGCAGCTACTCAGGGGGCGGGTTGGGGGAGACCCAGTACTTC
>-|TRBV19|TRBJ1-5|-
CASTPEGYSNQPQHF
TGTGCCAGTACCCCAGAGGGGTATAGCAATCAGCCCCAGCATTTT
>TRBD1|TRBV6-1|TRBJ1-2|many
CASSSGQGSYYGYTF
TGTGCCAGCAGTTCAGGACAGGGCTCGTACTATGGCTACACCTTC
>TRBD1|TRBV3-1|TRBJ1-1|many
CASSPQGAHAEAFF
TGTGCCAGCAGCCCACAGGGGGCGCACGCTGAAGCTTTCTTT
>-|TRBV18|TRBJ2-6|many
CASSPGAGSGANVLTF
TGTGCCAGCTCACCAGGGGCCGGCTCTGGGGCCAACGTCCTGACTTTC
>TRBD2|TRBV13|TRBJ2-5|few
CASSHPSGGAGEETQYF
TGTGCCAGCAGCCACCCTAGCGGAGGGGCCGGGGAGGAGACCCAGTACTTC
>TRBD1|TRBV28|TRBJ2-7|many
CASSSDRGFSYEQYF
TGTGCCAGCAGTTCTGACAGGGGATTCTCCTACGAGCAGTACTTC
>TRBD1|TRBV5-8|TRBJ2-5|many
CASSWGQKIQETQYF
TGTGCCAGCAGCTGGGGACAGAAAATCCAAGAGACCCAGTACTTC
>-|TRBV29-1|TRBJ2-3|many
CSVPTGITDTQYF
TGCAGCGTACCCACAGGGATCACAGATACGCAGTATTTT
>TRBD1|TRBV12-3/TRBV12-4|TRBJ1-5|-
CASSLRGPTPQHF
TGTGCCAGCAGTTTAAGGGGGCCTACGCCCCAGCATTTT
>TRBD2|TRBV19|TRBJ2-1|many
CASSTTPSGGSRYNEQFF
TGTGCCAGTAGTACCACCCCCAGCGGGGGGTCCCGATACAATGAGCAGTTCTTC
>TRBD1|TRBV4-2|TRBJ2-6|-
CASSQHVSSGTGNSGANVLTF
TGTGCCAGCAGCCAACATGTCTCCTCCGGGACAGGGAACTCTGGGGCCAACGTCCTGACTTTC
>-|TRBV12-3/TRBV12-4|TRBJ2-7|-
CASSFGGARSYEQYF
TGTGCCAGCAGTTTTGGGGGGGCGCGGTCCTACGAGCAGTACTTC
>-|TRBV28|TRBJ2-7|many
CASSFGARYEQYF
TGTGCCAGCAGTTTTGGGGCCCGCTACGAGCAGTACTTC
>-|TRBV20-1|TRBJ1-2|-
CSARDGGTRNYGYTF
TGCAGTGCTAGAGATGGTGGTACAAGAAACTATGGCTACACCTTC
>-|TRBV19|TRBJ2-3|few
CASSIGHNTDTQYF
TGTGCCAGTAGTATCGGACATAACACAGATACGCAGTATTTT
>-|TRBV3-1|TRBJ1-5|many
CASSQDWTENQPQHF
TGTGCCAGCAGCCAAGATTGGACGGAGAATCAGCCCCAGCATTTT
>-|TRBV10-1|TRBJ2-2|many
CASSQGLGSGELFF
TGCGCCAGCAGCCAGGGACTTGGGTCCGGGGAGCTGTTTTTT
>TRBD1|TRBV7-9|TRBJ1-1|many
CASSLIGGSNTEAFF
TGTGCCAGCAGCTTAATAGGGGGCTCGAACACTGAAGCTTTCTTT
>-|TRBV20-1|TRBJ2-1|many
CSARDPLRETYNEQFF
TGCAGTGCTAGAGACCCCCTGAGGGAGACCTACAATGAGCAGTTCTTC
>-|TRBV12-3/TRBV12-4|TRBJ2-7|many
CASSLQGTRYEQYF
TGTGCCAGCAGTTTACAAGGGACGCGTTACGAGCAGTACTTC
>-|TRBV7-3|TRBJ2-5|many
CASSPGTAETQYF
TGTGCCAGCAGCCCCGGGACTGCAGAGACCCAGTACTTC
>-|TRBV7-3|TRBJ2-1|few
CASSLGLTNEQFF
TGTGCCAGCAGCTTAGGGCTAACAAATGAGCAGTTCTTC
>-|TRBV11-2|TRBJ1-5|many
CASWVWGGMNGARQPQHF
TGTGCCAGCTGGGTTTGGGGGGGGATGAATGGGGCGCGTCAGCCCCAGCATTTT
>TRBD2|TRBV7-2|TRBJ2-7|many
CASSQRTRVYEQYF
TGTGCCAGCAGCCAAAGGACTAGGGTGTACGAGCAGTACTTC
>-|TRBV7-8|TRBJ2-5|many
CASEGLRGYQETQYF
TGTGCCAGCGAGGGGCTCAGGGGTTACCAAGAGACCCAGTACTTC
>-|TRBV12-3/TRBV12-4|TRBJ1-5|-
CASSYIQSRARGQPQHF
TGTGCCAGCAGTTATATTCAAAGTCGGGCACGGGGGCAGCCCCAGCATTTT
>-|TRBV12-3/TRBV12-4|TRBJ1-5|many
CASSPRGGTNQPQHF
TGTGCCAGCAGTCCAAGGGGGGGTACCAATCAGCCCCAGCATTTT
>-|TRBV20-1|TRBJ2-1|many
CSADFDSGEQFF
TGCAGTGCTGATTTCGATTCTGGTGAGCAGTTCTTC
>TRBD2|TRBV3-1|TRBJ2-3|-
CASSHLTGGTRTQYF
TGTGCCAGCAGCCACCTGACGGGGGGGACACGTACGCAGTATTTT
>-|TRBV28|TRBJ1-1|-
CASSYIHTEAFF
TGTGCCAGCAGTTACATCCACACTGAAGCTTTCTTT
>-|TRBV3-1|TRBJ1-3|few
CASSPLGGPGNTIYF
TGTGCCAGCAGCCCTCTGGGGGGCCCTGGAAACACCATATATTTT
>TRBD2|TRBV3-1|TRBJ2-6|many
CASSQVGGLGANVLTF
TGTGCCAGCAGCCAAGTCGGGGGACTAGGGGCCAACGTCCTGACTTTC
>-|TRBV10-3|TRBJ2-3|many
CAIRGEEDTQYF
TGTGCCATCAGAGGGGAGGAGGATACGCAGTATTTT
>-|TRBV7-9|TRBJ2-5|many
CASSFRENQETQYF
TGTGCCAGCAGCTTCAGGGAGAACCAAGAGACCCAGTACTTC
>-|TRBV11-3|TRBJ2-3|many
CASSSLKVQLSSSTDTQYF
TGTGCCAGCAGCTCCCTTAAGGTACAACTTTCCTCTAGCACAGATACGCAGTATTTT
>-|TRBV2|TRBJ2-1|many
CASSRYLANEQFF
TGTGCCAGCAGTCGCTACCTGGCAAATGAGCAGTTCTTC
>-|TRBV9|TRBJ1-2|few
CASRSTSGPHSSGYTF
TGTGCCAGCAGATCCACTTCCGGGCCCCATTCTAGTGGCTACACCTTC
>-|TRBV18|TRBJ1-6|-
CASSPLRGQDNSPLHF
TGTGCCAGCTCACCACTTCGGGGGCAGGATAATTCACCCCTCCACTTT
>-|TRBV20-1|TRBJ1-1|few
CSARTHPTLRIQWSEAFF
TGCAGTGCTAGGACCCACCCTACTCTTCGGATCCAGTGGTCTGAAGCTTTCTTT
>-|TRBV2|TRBJ1-5|many
CASRGTAGGNQPQHF
TGTGCCAGCAGAGGGACCGCAGGGGGCAATCAGCCCCAGCATTTT
>TRBD1|TRBV12-3/TRBV12-4|TRBJ1-5|many
CASRPDRAQPQHF
TGTGCCAGCAGACCTGACAGGGCGCAGCCCCAGCATTTT
>TRBD1|TRBV7-9|TRBJ1-3|many
CASTTGPLSGNTIYF
TGTGCCAGCACGACAGGGCCACTCTCTGGAAACACCATATATTTT
>TRBD2|TRBV12-3/TRBV12-4|TRBJ2-2|many
CASRAGGELFF
TGTGCCAGCAGAGCGGGGGGGGAGCTGTTTTTT
>-|TRBV14|TRBJ1-2|few
CASSQGRTTYGYTF
TGTGCCAGCAGCCAGGGACGGACTACCTATGGCTACACCTTC